This T cell receptor beta chain was sequenced for a study of cytomegalovirus exposure and HLA in healthy donors. General study results and limits: A classifier reportedly called cytomegalovirus status with high sensitivity and specificity. Subsequent analysis of the 120 or so validation repertoires found a tendency for first-cohort TCR clusters to co-occur.

The donors belonged to the 120-subject validation cohort, separate from the approximately 670-subject first cohort. Germline-derived CDR1 and CDR2 are MGHRA and YSYEKL. Trimming cost V 3 bases and J 1 base; bases outside gene matches: 5. The CDR3 has 15 amino acids. Here immunoSEQ multiplex PCR was the method, and the copy in TCRdb shows in-frame clones only, minus some. This sample has 40,000 to 55,000 clones; more than 85% occur once, and the top ten carry approximately 2.1%. As for this clone: Its target is not known.

This receptor was obtained from a woman aged 18-30 years in good health and CMV-seronegative. The chain recombines TRBV4-1 with TRBJ1-1; 7 bases map to TRBD1. Sequenced material: PBMCs. CDR3 loop: CASSQIRQGNTEAFF. The CDR3 nucleotides are TGCGCCAGCAGCCAGATCCGACAGGGGAACACTGAAGCTTTCTTT.